This passage covers 9 T cell receptor beta chains from one sample sequenced in a study of shared clonotypes between healthy human individuals. The assay was immunoSEQ multiplex PCR, and TCRdb's table has in-frame clones only and misses some. The table has approximately 2,300,000 clones, 85% to 95% seen once. What was sequenced was naive CD4+ T cells from PBMCs. Subset meaning: CD45RA+ positively selected. These receptors were collected from a young man in good health. Some clones in this sample may be carry-over from other donors' samples.

This CDR3 reads CASQFRGTDEQYF. CDR3 bases: TGTGCCAGCCAATTCAGGGGTACTGACGAGCAGTACTTC. The rearrangement joins TRBV11-1 to TRBJ2-7; D is possibly TRBD1 (6 bases). Germline values: CDR1 SGHAT, CDR2 FQDESV (reference sequence). Trimming cost V 8 bases and J 5 bases, with 16 bases left between them. This CDR3 is built from 13 residues.

This rearrangement joins TRBV6-1 to TRBJ2-7, with a tentative D call TRBD2 (6 bases). V gave up 2 bases and J gave up 7 bases, with 9 bases separating them. Germline values: CDR1 MNHNS, CDR2 SASEGT. The CDR3 length is 12 residues. The CDR3 coding sequence is TGTGCCAGCAGTGAATGGGGGGAAGAGCAGTACTTC. It encodes CASSEWGEEQYF.

The chain combines TRBV10-3 with TRBJ2-5; TRBD1 matches 11 bases. The CDR3 runs to 17 residues. CDR1 ENHRY and CDR2 SYGVKD come from the germline V gene. The ends lost 4 bases at V and 1 base at J; junction bases unmatched: 8. Written as DNA, the CDR3 is TGTGCCATCAGTGGGTCGGACAGGGGGCAGACCCAAGAGACCCAGTACTTC. Protein product: CAISGSDRGQTQETQYF.

This clone was counted only a few times. The rearrangement joins TRBV2 to TRBJ1-5; TRBD1 agrees at 7 bases. CDR1 and CDR2 (germline): SNHLY, FYNNEI. The CDR3 has 14 residues. V lost 7 bases to trimming and J lost 3 bases; unmatched junction nucleotides: 6. Here the CDR3 reads CASTDRVANQPQHF. The DNA for the CDR3 is TGTGCCAGCACCGACAGGGTAGCCAATCAGCCCCAGCATTTT. Drawing the rest from reference TRBV2 and TRBJ1-5, the complete variable domain is EPEVTQTPSHQVTQMGQEVILRCVPISNHLYFYWYRQILGQKVEFLVSFYNNEISEKSEIFDDQFSVERPDGSNFTLKIRSTKLEDSAMYFCASTDRVANQPQHFGDGTRLSIL.

The chain uses TRBV7-2 and TRBJ2-2, with 11 positions matching TRBD1. This CDR3 has 14 residues. The V gene end was trimmed by 5 bases and the J gene end by 7 bases; junction bases not matched to a gene: 3. Germline V gene sequence: CDR1 SGHTA, CDR2 FQGNSA. In DNA form, the CDR3 reads TGTGCCAGCAGCGGACAGGGGGCGATCGGGGAGCTGTTTTTT. Its translation is CASSGQGAIGELFF.

V and J are TRBV18 and TRBJ2-7, with D possibly being TRBD1 (5 bases). Germline values: CDR1 KGHSH, CDR2 LQKENI. V gave up 5 bases and J gave up 0 bases, with 8 bases separating them. The length of the CDR3 is 13 residues. The CDR3 nucleotides are TGTGCCAGCTCAGTGGGGCCCTCCTACGAGCAGTACTTC. Residues: CASSVGPSYEQYF.

The chain has TRBV19 and TRBJ2-3; D possibly corresponds to TRBD2 (6 bases). Germline CDR1 reads LNHDA; CDR2 reads SQIVND (reference sequence). Trimming pared 3 bases from V and 2 bases from J, leaving 9 bases between. CDR3 size: 14 residues. CDR3 loop: CASSMWRATDTQYF. CDR3 in DNA: TGTGCCAGTAGTATGTGGAGGGCCACAGATACGCAGTATTTT.

The chain employs TRBV5-4 and TRBJ2-7; possibly TRBD1 for D (5 bases). V was cut by 2 bases and J by 3 bases, with 12 bases left in between. Germline values: CDR1 SGHNT, CDR2 YYREEE (reference sequence). The CDR3 is 14 amino acids. CDR3 bases: TGTGCCAGCAGCTTCGGAAGCCAGGGCTACGAGCAGTACTTC. Protein: CASSFGSQGYEQYF.

This sequence joins TRBV6-5 and TRBJ1-2; D is perhaps TRBD1 (6 bases). The CDR3 contains 14 residues. Trimming stripped 0 bases from V and 6 bases from J, with 11 bases between. Germline V CDR1 and CDR2: MNHEY, SVGAGI. CDR3 in amino acids: CASSYSLEGDGYTF. DNA for the CDR3: TGTGCCAGCAGTTACTCGTTGGAGGGGGATGGCTACACCTTC.